This TCR beta chain was recovered during a study of T cell changes during pregnancy in multiple sclerosis (dated by TCRdb to about 2019). Concerning the study at large: The study examined how the T cell repertoire changed over the course of pregnancy in women with multiple sclerosis.

Library preparation used the immunoSEQ multiplex PCR assay. This is the immuneACCESS table as TCRdb keeps it, with only in-frame sequences that have V and J called. A part of the clones is gone; compared with another copy, unresolved V genes explain less than half, and the rest is unexplained. Counted in this sample were 59,000 or so clones; 92% of them appeared once. The ten largest account for 2.8% of the sample. Remarks on this clone: The specificity of this receptor is unknown. No qualities accompany the bases; no much larger clone lies one base away.

V is clipped by 1 base and J by 2 bases, and the sequence between their germline boundaries is 17 bases long. The CDR3 runs 16 residues from the cysteine to the phenylalanine. Only CDR3 DNA remains: 48 bases, in frame from the first base. From the germline V gene, CDR1 is SQVTM and CDR2 is ANQGSEA. The sequencing used peripheral blood, collected in the third trimester of pregnancy. This sequence originates from a female donor in good health, enrolled as a control in a pregnancy study. The rearrangement joined TRBV29-1 to TRBJ2-5; the D gene is perhaps TRBD2, on 6 matching bases. The DNA sequence is as follows: TGCAGCGTTGAAGGAGGGCAGGGAGGATGGCAAGAGACCCAGTACTTC. Its translation is CSVEGGQGGWQETQYF.